One sample yielded the 7 T cell receptor beta chains listed below, sequenced in a study of CD8 T cells in Susac syndrome. A quantity of about 0.45 to 1 ug RNA underwent reverse transcription using random hexamers. TCRdb analysed the immunoSEQ multiplex PCR reads with MiXCR anew, one entry per CDR3 protein. The table lists tens of thousands of distinct CDR3 sequences, under 96% of them singletons, with more than 0.09% in the top ten. Sequencing was carried out using CD4+ T cells from PBMCs. All receptors derive from a human donor with multiple sclerosis.

V is TRBV6-5 and J is TRBJ2-5, with D perhaps matching TRBD1 (5 bases). Germline CDR1 MNHEY, CDR2 SVGAGI. The CDR3 has 14 amino acids. The V and J ends lost 0 bases and 5 bases respectively, with 10 bases between them. CDR3 region: CASSYSRGWETQYF. The CDR3 DNA follows: TGTGCCAGCAGTTACTCAAGGGGTTGGGAGACCCAGTACTTC.

This clonotype was seen just once. The gene calls are TRBV12-3 or TRBV12-4 and TRBJ1-4; D is unresolved. The CDR3 consists of 14 residues. V shed 5 bases and J shed 7 bases, with 14 bases lying between them. DNA for the CDR3: TGTGCCAGCAGTCCCGACAAAGCGGGTGAAAAACTGTTTTTT. It encodes CASSPDKAGEKLFF.

The chain's CDR3 is CASSRQTQETQYF. The CDR3 DNA follows: TGTGCCAGCAGTCGCCAGACCCAAGAGACCCAGTACTTC. The chain uses TRBV2 and TRBJ2-5; no clear D. From germline, CDR1 is SNHLY and CDR2 FYNNEI. With 5 bases removed from V and 1 base from J, the gap between germline ends came to 8 bases. This CDR3 spans 13 amino acids.

The chain joins TRBV29-1 to TRBJ2-7; D may be TRBD2 (6 bases). The CDR3 has 11 residues. V lost 7 bases and J lost 4, with 11 bases in between. Germline lookup yields CDR1 SQVTM and CDR2 ANQGSEA. As DNA, the CDR3 is TGCAGCGGCGGGAACTTTTACGAGCAGTACTTC. The encoded protein is CSGGNFYEQYF.

This clonotype came up once. The V and J genes are TRBV7-9 and TRBJ2-3; 9 bases fit TRBD2. In germline, CDR1 is SEHNR, CDR2 FQNEAQ (reference sequence). CDR3 length: 18 residues. After removal of 1 base from V and 4 bases from J, the junction contained 12 bases not matched to a gene. CDR3 DNA sequence: TGTGCCAGCAGCTTAGAGGGCGGCCTAGCGGGGATCTCAGATACGCAGTATTTT. Translation: CASSLEGGLAGISDTQYF.

V and J are TRBV7-9 and TRBJ2-4; perhaps D is TRBD1 or TRBD2 (6 bases each). Trimming shortened V by 1 base and J by 1 base, and 11 bases separated the two germline ends. This CDR3 spans 16 amino acids. Germline CDR1 and CDR2: SEHNR and FQNEAQ (reference sequence). CDR3 coding DNA: TGTGCCAGCAGCTTAGTCAGAGGGGGGGCCAAAAACATTCAGTACTTC. This encodes CASSLVRGGAKNIQYF.

CDR3: CASSQGARSPLHF. CDR3 nucleotide sequence: TGTGCCAGCAGCCAAGGGGCGCGTTCACCCCTCCACTTT. J is TRBJ1-6 and V is TRBV3-1; D gene unclear. Germline CDR1 and CDR2: LGHDT and YNNKEL (reference sequence). Trimming stripped 1 base from V and 9 bases from J, with 7 bases between. The CDR3 sequence is 13 residues long.